Listed below are T cell receptor beta chains from one sample, sequenced in a study of T cells in Graves' hyperthyroidism and ophthalmopathy. TCRdb re-analysed the multiplex PCR reads in MiXCR, keeping a single row per CDR3 protein. Of 700,000 to 850,000 distinct CDR3 sequences listed, around 40% were seen once; the top ten hold roughly 30%. The sample taken for sequencing was blood. Receptors were obtained from a woman aged 40 to 50 with Graves' hyperthyroidism. Both conserved end residues are part of each CDR3. A D gene is named only where the DNA matches it firmly. Clone size, where shown, is once, few, many, or a class for clones that have expanded.

d_call clone_size j_call v_call cdr3_aa cdr3_nt
. . TRBJ1-2 TRBV2 CASSPNPGIIYGYTF TGTGCCAGCAGCCCTAACCCGGGGATAATCTATGGCTACACCTTC
TRBD2 . TRBJ2-7 TRBV29-1 CSVEGSGGDEQYF TGCAGCGTTGAAGGTAGCGGGGGAGACGAGCAGTACTTC
. few TRBJ1-1 TRBV11-3 CASSTRTYLNTEAFF TGTGCCAGCAGCACGAGGACATACTTGAACACTGAAGCTTTCTTT
. many TRBJ2-2 TRBV29-1 CSVEFLPGELFF TGCAGCGTTGAATTCCTCCCCGGGGAGCTGTTTTTT
TRBD1 . TRBJ2-2 TRBV7-9 CASSQQGSGELFF TGTGCCAGCAGCCAACAGGGGTCCGGGGAGCTGTTTTTT
. . TRBJ2-5 TRBV24-1 CATGSQETQYF TGTGCCACCGGCAGCCAAGAGACCCAGTACTTC
TRBD1 . TRBJ2-2 TRBV7-3 CASSSGQPGELFF TGTGCCAGCAGCTCGGGACAGCCCGGGGAGCTGTTTTTT
. . TRBJ2-2 TRBV7-2 CASSVVVQGDTGELFF TGTGCCAGCAGCGTAGTAGTACAGGGTGACACCGGGGAGCTGTTTTTT
. once TRBJ2-7 TRBV29-1 CSVRTASYEQYF TGCAGCGTTAGGACAGCCTCCTACGAGCAGTACTTC
TRBD1 . TRBJ1-5 TRBV7-2 CASSLDWDRGTREPQHF TGTGCCAGCAGCTTAGATTGGGACAGGGGGACGAGGGAGCCCCAGCATTTT
. few TRBJ2-3 TRBV7-2 CASSLAEDRAQYF TGTGCCAGCAGCTTAGCAGAAGATAGGGCGCAGTATTTT
. . TRBJ1-2 TRBV7-9 CASTPSNRGGVTF TGTGCCAGCACTCCTTCGAATAGGGGGGGGGTCACCTTC
TRBD1 few TRBJ2-7 TRBV20-1 CSASGTGPYEQYF TGCAGTGCTAGCGGGACAGGGCCCTACGAGCAGTACTTC
TRBD2 few TRBJ2-5 TRBV7-2 CASSPSGLAGAETQYF TGTGCCAGCAGCCCGAGTGGACTAGCGGGGGCAGAGACCCAGTACTTC
. . TRBJ2-5 TRBV18 CASSPVDSGETQYF TGTGCCAGCTCACCGGTGGACTCAGGAGAGACCCAGTACTTC
. . TRBJ2-2 TRBV6-1 CAARVADTGELFF TGTGCCGCGAGGGTAGCGGACACCGGGGAGCTGTTTTTT
. many TRBJ2-5 TRBV29-1 CSVSGETQYF TGCAGCGTTTCTGGAGAGACCCAGTACTTC
. many TRBJ2-6 TRBV9 CASSGPSPPGANVLTF TGTGCCAGCAGTGGCCCTTCCCCCCCTGGGGCCAACGTCCTGACTTTC
. many TRBJ1-2 TRBV4-2 CASSQPGGIDGYTF TGTGCCAGCAGCCAACCGGGGGGAATTGATGGCTACACCTTC
. many TRBJ1-1 TRBV29-1 CSGTESQWNTEAFF TGCAGCGGGACTGAATCCCAGTGGAACACTGAAGCTTTCTTT
. many TRBJ1-2 TRBV20-1 CSASPGFGYTF TGCAGTGCTAGCCCGGGGTTTGGCTACACCTTC
. . TRBJ1-3 TRBV14 CASSQGLYSGNTIYF TGTGCCAGCAGCCAAGGACTGTACTCTGGAAACACCATATATTTT
. once TRBJ2-6 TRBV20-1 CSAKRDGFGANVLTF TGCAGTGCCAAACGGGACGGTTTTGGGGCCAACGTCCTGACTTTC
. . TRBJ2-5 TRBV7-6 CASSPEGGARETQYF TGTGCTAGCAGCCCGGAGGGGGGGGCCAGGGAGACCCAGTACTTC
TRBD2 . TRBJ2-1 TRBV7-9 CASSFAGGVRYEQFF TGTGCCAGCAGCTTTGCCGGGGGGGTACGGTATGAGCAGTTCTTC
. many TRBJ1-6 TRBV7-9 CASRPGVTDSPLHF TGTGCCAGCAGACCAGGGGTAACCGATTCACCCCTCCACTTT
. few TRBJ1-2 TRBV24-1 CATSGSGMENYGYTF TGTGCCACCAGTGGGTCGGGGATGGAGAACTATGGCTACACCTTC
TRBD1 few TRBJ1-5 TRBV6-5 CASSSPTGSRPQHF TGTGCCAGCAGTTCCCCGACAGGGTCCCGGCCCCAGCATTTT
. many TRBJ1-2 TRBV7-9 CAGDSRANYGYTF TGTGCCGGGGACTCGAGGGCTAACTATGGCTACACCTTC
TRBD2 . TRBJ2-3 TRBV7-2 CASSLVRSGGGTDTQYF TGTGCCAGCAGCTTAGTTCGTAGCGGGGGGGGCACAGATACGCAGTATTTT
TRBD2 many TRBJ2-7 TRBV7-2 CASSLTGLAGPHEQYF TGTGCCAGCAGCTTAACAGGACTAGCGGGACCCCACGAGCAGTACTTC
. . TRBJ2-5 TRBV20-1 CSARLVETQYF TGCAGTGCTAGGCTGGTGGAGACCCAGTACTTC
. . TRBJ2-5 TRBV7-9 CASSFDQPQYF TGTGCCAGCAGTTTTGATCAGCCCCAGTACTTC
. few TRBJ1-4 TRBV4-2 CASSQDRTGGKLFF TGTGCCAGCAGCCAAGATAGGACGGGGGGAAAACTGTTTTTT
TRBD2 many TRBJ2-7 TRBV20-1 CSARDWGGESDEQYF TGCAGTGCTAGAGATTGGGGGGGGGAGAGCGACGAGCAGTACTTC
TRBD1 few TRBJ2-7 TRBV29-1 CSVEGGTGRYEQYF TGCAGCGTTGAGGGCGGGACAGGGCGATACGAGCAGTACTTC
. . TRBJ2-7 TRBV5-1 CASGSTGYEQYF TGCGCCAGCGGATCAACAGGCTACGAGCAGTACTTC
. many TRBJ1-1 TRBV24-1 CATMRGGDTEAFF TGTGCCACCATGCGGGGTGGGGACACTGAAGCTTTCTTT
TRBD1 . TRBJ2-2 TRBV12-3/TRBV12-4 CAGRAGQGRRELFF TGTGCCGGCAGGGCCGGACAGGGGAGGCGGGAGCTGTTTTTT
. . TRBJ2-5 TRBV4-3 CASSQGRGSGETQYF TGCGCCAGCAGCCAAGGCAGGGGATCTGGTGAGACCCAGTACTTC
TRBD1 many TRBJ1-1 TRBV7-2 CASRATGDSTEAFF TGTGCCAGCAGGGCGACAGGGGACAGCACTGAAGCTTTCTTT
TRBD1 . TRBJ2-2 TRBV12-3/TRBV12-4 CAGKQGQGAAGELFF TGTGCCGGGAAACAAGGACAGGGGGCGGCCGGGGAGCTGTTTTTT
. few TRBJ1-5 TRBV6-5 CASSYSRHNQPQHF TGTGCCAGCAGTTACTCGCGCCACAATCAGCCCCAGCATTTT